The rows below give T cell receptor beta chains drawn from one sample of a study of cytomegalovirus exposure and HLA in healthy donors. Here immunoSEQ multiplex PCR was the method, and the copy in TCRdb shows in-frame clones only, minus some. The table includes about 220,000 clones, more than 75% detected once. Sequences were obtained from PBMCs. All receptors derive from a man aged 40-55 years in good health and CMV-seropositive. CDR3s include the opening cysteine and the closing phenylalanine or tryptophan. A D gene is named only where the DNA matches it firmly. Only part of the rows carry a size: once, few, many, or a class if the clone is expanded.

J gene: TRBJ2-2
D gene: TRBD1
V gene: TRBV7-9
clone size: .
CDR3 protein: CASSLGQGGDTGELFF
CDR3 DNA: TGTGCCAGCAGCCTAGGACAGGGGGGAGACACCGGGGAGCTGTTTTTT

J gene: TRBJ2-7
D gene: TRBD2
V gene: TRBV7-9
clone size: few
CDR3 protein: CASSLGREETYEQYF
CDR3 DNA: TGTGCCAGCAGCTTAGGGCGGGAGGAGACCTACGAGCAGTACTTC

J gene: TRBJ2-1
D gene: .
V gene: TRBV18
clone size: .
CDR3 protein: CASSPEVGNEQFF
CDR3 DNA: TGTGCCAGCTCACCAGAGGTTGGCAACGAGCAGTTCTTC

J gene: TRBJ2-1
D gene: TRBD2
V gene: TRBV4-1
clone size: .
CDR3 protein: CASSEGSGRAYNEQFF
CDR3 DNA: TGCGCCAGCAGCGAAGGTAGCGGGAGGGCCTACAATGAGCAGTTCTTC

J gene: TRBJ2-1
D gene: TRBD2
V gene: TRBV29-1
clone size: .
CDR3 protein: CSASSGSYNEQFF
CDR3 DNA: TGCAGCGCTTCTAGCGGGAGTTACAATGAGCAGTTCTTC

J gene: TRBJ2-1
D gene: .
V gene: TRBV27
clone size: .
CDR3 protein: CASSFSSSYNEQFF
CDR3 DNA: TGTGCCAGCAGTTTCTCTAGCTCCTACAATGAGCAGTTCTTC

J gene: TRBJ1-6
D gene: TRBD1
V gene: TRBV27
clone size: .
CDR3 protein: CASSRQGSNSPLHF
CDR3 DNA: TGTGCCAGCAGTAGACAGGGCTCAAATTCACCCCTCCACTTT

J gene: TRBJ2-7
D gene: .
V gene: TRBV5-1
clone size: once
CDR3 protein: CASSLGTDYEQYF
CDR3 DNA: TGCGCCAGCAGCTTGGGGACAGATTACGAGCAGTACTTC

J gene: TRBJ2-3
D gene: .
V gene: TRBV27
clone size: few
CDR3 protein: CASSFGGTDTQYF
CDR3 DNA: TGTGCCAGCAGTTTCGGGGGCACAGATACGCAGTATTTT

J gene: TRBJ2-3
D gene: .
V gene: TRBV9
clone size: .
CDR3 protein: CASRAGAQTDTQYF
CDR3 DNA: TGTGCCAGCAGGGCGGGGGCGCAAACAGATACGCAGTATTTT